This TCR beta chain was captured in a study of tumor-infiltrating lymphocytes in primary liver carcinoma. Points from the study as a whole: Comparison of CD4+ and CD8+ repertoires was precluded by bulk unsorted samples.

Germline lookup yields CDR1 SGHDT and CDR2 YYEEEE. V lost 6 bases to trimming and J lost 14 bases, with 23 bases between them. CDR3 length: 13 amino acids. The input was 500 ng total RNA; TCR beta cDNA was made from it with a constant-region primer. Generation of the TCR beta libraries relied on three nested multiplex PCR rounds using slightly modified ARM-PCR. With TRBV1-TRBV30 forward primers and a C-beta reverse primer, the first two PCR rounds were run for around 10 cycles each. TCRdb re-called the multiplex PCR reads through MiXCR, storing one row per CDR3 protein. The sample holds approximately 310,000 distinct CDR3 sequences, roughly 60% seen once. Remarks on this clonotype: What it binds is not known.

The source of the blood RNA was unsorted whole blood, and germline DNA was extracted as well. Patients showed chronic HBV infection and an absence of prior treatment. Before the surgical procedure, 3 to 5 milliliters of peripheral blood were collected. This TCR was sampled from a man between 35 and 55 years old with primary liver carcinoma and hepatitis B virus infection. Sequencing was carried out using peripheral blood. V usage is TRBV5-6 and J usage is TRBJ1-2, with D tentatively TRBD1 (5 bases). In DNA, the CDR3 is TGTGCCAGCAACCCGGGACCTAGGGATATAGAAACCTTC. Protein product: CASNPGPRDIETF.